The 18 T cell receptor beta chains listed next were all sequenced from one sample in a study of blood T cell repertoires in COVID-19. The repertoire was sequenced with immunoSEQ multiplex PCR; TCRdb's copy has only in-frame clones and lacks some. The sample yields around 94,000 clones, roughly 87% seen once. The sample taken for sequencing was peripheral blood. The receptors were sampled from a man aged 50-60 years with active COVID-19.

A word on this clone: One end of the junction varies from germline; a read error may be responsible. The J gene is TRBJ2-7, the V gene TRBV6-5; TRBD2 matches 9 bases. Germline loops: CDR1 MNHEY, CDR2 SVGAGI. The CDR3 extends over 15 amino acids. CDR3 protein: CASSDSGLARGEQYF. As DNA, the CDR3 is TGTGCCAGCAGTGACTCGGGACTAGCCAGGGGTGAGCAGTACTTC.

This chain links TRBV6-5 with TRBJ1-6; D unresolved. The ends were cut back, 9 bases at V and 7 bases at J, with 13 bases in the middle. The germline V gene has CDR1 MNHEY and CDR2 SVGAGI. This CDR3 comprises 13 residues. The CDR3 is CASDLYPNSPLHF. DNA for the CDR3: TGTGCCAGTGACTTGTACCCAAATTCACCCCTCCACTTT.

This chain's CDR3 is CASSPGLGQGVGSPLHF. CDR3 DNA: TGTGCCAGCAGCCCTGGGTTGGGGCAGGGGGTAGGATCACCCCTCCACTTT. V usage is TRBV5-6 and J usage is TRBJ1-6; 7 bases match TRBD1. V dropped 4 bases and J dropped 10; count of bases not matched to a gene: 17. This CDR3 is built from 17 residues. Germline assignment: CDR1 SGHDT and CDR2 YYEEEE. The entire variable domain, with the rest obtained from reference TRBV5-6 and TRBJ1-6, is as follows: DAGVTQSPTHLIKTRGQQVTLRCSPKSGHDTVSWYQQALGQGPQFIFQYYEEEERQRGNFPDRFSGHQFPNYSSELNVNALLLGDSALYLCASSPGLGQGVGSPLHFGNGTRLTVT.

CDR3 sequence reads: CASRAGGARNQPQHF. As DNA, the CDR3 is TGTGCCAGCAGAGCTGGGGGCGCCCGCAATCAGCCCCAGCATTTT. V and J are TRBV5-8 and TRBJ1-5; a weak D match, TRBD1 (6 bases). V gave up 5 bases and J gave up 2 bases, with 14 bases separating them. The CDR3 has 15 residues. In germline, CDR1 is SGHTS, CDR2 YDEGEE.

V is TRBV6-4 and J is TRBJ1-1; 7 positions match TRBD1. Looked up from germline, CDR1 is MRHNA and CDR2 is SNTAGT. V shed 6 bases and J 1 base; nucleotides not matched to a gene: 5. The CDR3 has 14 residues. This chain's CDR3 is CASREGAANTEAFF. CDR3 DNA sequence: TGTGCCAGCAGGGAGGGGGCAGCGAACACTGAAGCTTTCTTT.

This clone has more than one count but fewer than ten. The J gene is TRBJ2-3, the V gene TRBV2; no clear D gene. Trimming took 4 bases from V and 5 from J, leaving 10 bases between them. Per germline, CDR1 SNHLY and CDR2 FYNNEI. The CDR3 covers 13 residues. The CDR3 bases are TGTGCCAGCAGTGGGCGGTCTGGAGATACGCAGTATTTT. Its protein product is CASSGRSGDTQYF.

This clone was recorded only once. The rearrangement uses TRBV19 and TRBJ2-1, with 13 positions matching TRBD2. V gave up 5 bases and J gave up 10 bases; unmatched junction bases: 8. There are 15 residues in the CDR3. CDR1 is LNHDA and CDR2 is SQIVND in the germline V gene (reference sequence). The CDR3 DNA sequence: TGTGCCAGTAGTTCCCGACTAGCGGGGGGCCAAGAGCAGTTCTTC. Translating gives CASSSRLAGGQEQFF.

This chain joins TRBV2 and TRBJ2-7; a possible D gene is TRBD2 (7 bases). Germline CDR1 reads SNHLY; CDR2 reads FYNNEI. The CDR3 length is 14 residues. The V gene lost 6 bases and the J gene lost 5 bases, with 17 bases spanning the gap. CDR3 region: CASSFGGASNEQYF. As DNA, the CDR3 is TGTGCCAGCAGCTTTGGGGGGGCGTCAAACGAGCAGTACTTC.

In its sample, this clone was seen once. The V call is TRBV6-6, the J call TRBJ2-7; D is unresolved. Germline CDR1 is MNHNY and CDR2 is SVGAGI (reference sequence). CDR3 length equals 12 residues. V shed 5 bases and J shed 7 bases, with 12 bases lying between them. As DNA, the CDR3 is TGTGCCAGCAGTCCGCCGGCGGCAGAGCAGTACTTC. This gives the protein CASSPPAAEQYF.

This chain links TRBV13 with TRBJ2-2, with TRBD2 as a possible D gene (7 bases). The CDR3 is made up of 17 amino acids. V lost 5 bases to trimming and J lost 4 bases, with 20 bases between them. Germline V gene sequence: CDR1 PRHDT, CDR2 FYEKMQ (reference sequence). As DNA, the CDR3 is TGTGCCAGCAGCCAACCGTGGGGGGGCAGAAGCACCGGGGAGCTGTTTTTT. This encodes CASSQPWGGRSTGELFF. The complete variable domain, with remaining parts taken from reference TRBV13 and TRBJ2-2, reads AAGVIQSPRHLIKEKRETATLKCYPIPRHDTVYWYQQGPGQDPQFLISFYEKMQSDKGSIPDRFSAQQFSDYHSELNMSSLELGDSALYFCASSQPWGGRSTGELFFGEGSRLTVL.

The V call is TRBV27, the J call TRBJ2-1; TRBD2 is a possible D gene (6 bases). V was clipped by 1 base and J by 9 bases, with 7 bases between them. CDR1 and CDR2 (germline): MNHEY, SMNVEV (reference sequence). The CDR3 consists of 12 residues. The CDR3: CASSLLRGEQFF. Written as DNA, the CDR3 is TGTGCCAGCAGTTTATTGCGGGGTGAGCAGTTCTTC.

The chain combines TRBV25-1 with TRBJ2-2; D not resolved. Germline-derived CDR1 and CDR2 are MGHDK and SYGVNS. V lost 2 bases and J 7 bases, leaving 14 bases between the germline ends. The CDR3 covers 15 residues. CDR3 bases: TGTGCCAGCAGTGAAATTGGTCCACTTGGCGGGGAGCTGTTTTTT. Its translation is CASSEIGPLGGELFF.

Worth noting for this clone: The junction and the germline gene differ at one end; a read error may be behind it. The rearrangement uses TRBV12-3 or TRBV12-4 and TRBJ2-5; unclear D gene. This CDR3 contains 13 residues. The CDR3 bases are TGTGCCAGCAGTTTAGCCGGTATAGAGACTCAGTACTTC. Translating gives CASSLAGIETQYF.

The chain joins TRBV15 to TRBJ2-1, with 7 bases aligning to TRBD2. The CDR3 sequence is 16 residues long. The junction had 7 bases not matched to a gene; V was cut back by 1 base and J by 4 bases. Germline CDR1 and CDR2: LNHNV and YYDKDF (reference sequence). CDR3 loop: CATSRGKRGYYNEQFF. CDR3 coding DNA: TGTGCCACCAGCAGAGGAAAGCGGGGTTATTACAATGAGCAGTTCTTC.

This clone was seen only once. For the CDR3, the DNA is TGTGCCAGCAGCGAGGACAGCGTTAATTCACCCCTCCACTTT. Its protein product is CASSEDSVNSPLHF. V gene TRBV7-9 combines with J gene TRBJ1-6, with D possibly matching TRBD1 (6 bases). Per germline, CDR1 SEHNR and CDR2 FQNEAQ (reference sequence). Trimming stripped 5 bases from V and 6 bases from J, with 11 bases between. CDR3 length equals 14 residues.

The rearrangement links TRBV2 to TRBJ2-7, with 8 bases aligning to TRBD1. Germline V lookup: CDR1 SNHLY, CDR2 FYNNEI. The V and J ends lost 3 bases and 2 bases, in that order; junction bases with no gene match: 6. This CDR3 is built from 15 residues. CDR3 sequence: CASSERGQGPYEQYF. The CDR3 DNA follows: TGTGCCAGCAGTGAGAGAGGACAGGGCCCCTACGAGCAGTACTTC.

The chain combines TRBV5-1 with TRBJ2-7, with 11 positions matching TRBD2. The CDR3 runs to 17 residues. The germline V gene encodes CDR1 SGHRS and CDR2 YFSETQ. V lost 0 bases, J lost 2 bases, and 7 bases stayed unmatched. The CDR3 DNA sequence: TGCGCCAGCAGCTTGGAGGCTAGCGGGGGGCGGACCTACGAGCAGTACTTC. It is translated as CASSLEASGGRTYEQYF.

This sequence joins TRBV7-9 and TRBJ2-5; no clear D. V lost 0 bases, J lost 5 bases, and 4 bases lay in between. From germline, CDR1 is SEHNR and CDR2 FQNEAQ (reference sequence). This CDR3 has 12 residues. This chain's CDR3 is CASSLASETQYF. The CDR3, as DNA: TGTGCCAGCAGCTTAGCGAGTGAGACCCAGTACTTC.